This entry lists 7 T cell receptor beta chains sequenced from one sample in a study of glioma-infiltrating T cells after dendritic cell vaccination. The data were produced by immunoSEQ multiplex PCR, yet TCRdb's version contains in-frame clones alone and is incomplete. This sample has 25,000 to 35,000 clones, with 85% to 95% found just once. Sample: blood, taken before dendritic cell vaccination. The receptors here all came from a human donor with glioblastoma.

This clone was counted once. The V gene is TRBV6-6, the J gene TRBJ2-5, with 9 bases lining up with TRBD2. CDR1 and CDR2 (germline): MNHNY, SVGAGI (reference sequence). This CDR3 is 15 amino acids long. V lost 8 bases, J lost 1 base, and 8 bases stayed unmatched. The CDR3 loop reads CASRIQTSGQETQYF. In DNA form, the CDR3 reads TGTGCCAGCCGTATACAGACTAGCGGCCAAGAGACCCAGTACTTC.

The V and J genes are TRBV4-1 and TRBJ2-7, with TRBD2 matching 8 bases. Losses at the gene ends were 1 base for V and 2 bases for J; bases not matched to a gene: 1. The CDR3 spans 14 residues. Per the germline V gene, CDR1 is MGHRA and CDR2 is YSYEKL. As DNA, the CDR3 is TGCGCCAGCAGCCAAGGAGCGGGGGCCTACGAGCAGTACTTC. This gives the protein CASSQGAGAYEQYF.

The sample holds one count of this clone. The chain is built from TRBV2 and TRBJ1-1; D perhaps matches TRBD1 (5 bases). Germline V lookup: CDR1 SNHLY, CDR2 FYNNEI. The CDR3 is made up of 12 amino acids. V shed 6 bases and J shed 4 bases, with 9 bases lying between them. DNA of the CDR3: TGTGCCAGCAGCGGCAGGGTCACTGAAGCTTTCTTT. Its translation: CASSGRVTEAFF.

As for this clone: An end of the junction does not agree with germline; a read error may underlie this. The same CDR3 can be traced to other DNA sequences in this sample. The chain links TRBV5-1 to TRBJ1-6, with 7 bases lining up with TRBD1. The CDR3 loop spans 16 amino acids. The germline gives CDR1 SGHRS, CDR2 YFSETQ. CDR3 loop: CASSLAGDSNNSPLHF. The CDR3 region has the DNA TGCGCCAGCAGCTTGGCCGGGGACAGCAATAATTCCCCCCTCCACTTT. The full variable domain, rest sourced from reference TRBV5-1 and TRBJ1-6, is KAGVTQTPRYLIKTRGQQVTLSCSPISGHRSVSWYQQTPGQGLQFLFEYFSETQRNKGNFPGRFSGRQFSNSRSEMNVSTLELGDSALYLCASSLAGDSNNSPLHFGNGTRLTVT.

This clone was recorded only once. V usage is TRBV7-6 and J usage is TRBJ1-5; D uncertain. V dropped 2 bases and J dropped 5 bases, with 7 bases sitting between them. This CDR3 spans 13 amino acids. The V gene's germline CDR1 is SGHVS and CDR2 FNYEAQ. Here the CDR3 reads CASSLQIDQPQHF. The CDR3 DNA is TGTGCCAGCAGCTTACAGATCGATCAGCCCCAGCATTTT.

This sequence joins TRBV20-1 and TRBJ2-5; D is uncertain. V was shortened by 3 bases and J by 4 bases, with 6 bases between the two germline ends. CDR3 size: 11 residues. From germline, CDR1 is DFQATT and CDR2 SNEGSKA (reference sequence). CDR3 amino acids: CSASHRETQYF. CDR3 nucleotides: TGCAGTGCTAGTCACAGAGAGACCCAGTACTTC.

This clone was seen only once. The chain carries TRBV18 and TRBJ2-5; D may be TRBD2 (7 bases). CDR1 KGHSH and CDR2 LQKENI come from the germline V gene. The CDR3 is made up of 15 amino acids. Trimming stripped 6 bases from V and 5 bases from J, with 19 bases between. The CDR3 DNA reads TGTGCCAGCTCGCCTAATACGGGGGGCAGCGAGACCCAGTACTTC. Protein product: CASSPNTGGSETQYF.